This TCR beta chain was sequenced in a study of T cell responses to AZD1222 COVID-19 vaccine. Sequenced by immunoSEQ multiplex PCR; TCRdb stores in-frame clones only, minus some. The repertoire holds some 140,000 clones, about 90% seen once, with 5.5% in the top ten. Comments on this clone: Its antigen remains unknown.

Overall study results and limits: Targeting of unmutated variant regions was reportedly seen in nearly half of spike-specific TCRs. When two AZD1222 doses had been given, Spike-specific TCR breadth and depth rose. Only after the peak T cell response were repertoires sampled. Donors were chiefly white British, with a greater number of females, and clonal diversity was perhaps underestimated.

The ends were cut back, 4 bases at V and 5 bases at J, with 6 bases in the middle. Germline assignment: CDR1 SEHNR and CDR2 FQNEAQ (reference sequence). The CDR3 runs 11 residues. This TCR was sampled from an adult in good health. The sample here was peripheral blood, taken on day 0 of AZD1222 vaccination. This chain uses TRBV7-9 with TRBJ2-7; D is ambiguous. For the CDR3, the DNA is TGTGCCAGCAGCTCTCCCGACGAGCAGTACTTC. Amino acids: CASSSPDEQYF. Full variable domain (outside the CDR3, taken from reference TRBV7-9 and TRBJ2-7): DTGVSQNPRHKITKRGQNVTFRCDPISEHNRLYWYRQTLGQGPEFLTYFQNEAQLEKSRLLSDRFSAERPKGSFSTLEIQRTEQGDSAMYLCASSSPDEQYFGPGTRLTVT.